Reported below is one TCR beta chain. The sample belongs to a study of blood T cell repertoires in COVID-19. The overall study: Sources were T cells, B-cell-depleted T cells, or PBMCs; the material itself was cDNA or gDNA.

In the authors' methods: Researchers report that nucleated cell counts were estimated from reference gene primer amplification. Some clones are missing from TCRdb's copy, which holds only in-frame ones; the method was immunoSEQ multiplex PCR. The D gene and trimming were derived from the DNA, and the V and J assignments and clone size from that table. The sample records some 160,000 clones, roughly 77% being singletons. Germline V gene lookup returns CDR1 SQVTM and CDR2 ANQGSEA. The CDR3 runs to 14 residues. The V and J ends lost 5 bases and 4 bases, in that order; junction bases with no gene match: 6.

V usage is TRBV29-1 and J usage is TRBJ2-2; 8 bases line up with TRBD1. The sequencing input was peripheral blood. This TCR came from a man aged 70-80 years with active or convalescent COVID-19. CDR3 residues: CSVLRTGITGELFF. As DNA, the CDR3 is TGCAGCGTTCTCAGGACAGGGATCACCGGGGAGCTGTTTTTT.